The 2 T cell receptor beta chains presented below share a single source sample, sequenced in a study of blood T cell repertoires in COVID-19. Data came from immunoSEQ multiplex PCR; TCRdb stores just in-frame clones and leaves some out. The profile shows some 74,000 clones, 60% to 80% of them singletons. Input material: peripheral blood. Source of these receptors: a man aged 70 or older with active or convalescent COVID-19.

The V and J genes are TRBV2 and TRBJ1-5; 8 bases map to TRBD1. Germline V CDR1 and CDR2: SNHLY, FYNNEI. This CDR3 has 14 amino acids. With 8 bases clipped from V and 2 bases from J, the junction kept 5 bases outside the gene matches. The CDR3 loop reads CASRTGTGNQPQHF. The CDR3 coding sequence is TGTGCCAGCCGGACAGGGACCGGCAATCAGCCCCAGCATTTT.

The chain is built from TRBV27 and TRBJ2-3; 8 positions match TRBD2. The CDR3 runs to 14 residues. V was clipped by 2 bases and J by 8 bases; unmatched bases: 6. Germline V gives CDR1 MNHEY, CDR2 SMNVEV (reference sequence). CDR3: CASSLRRGEGTQYF. CDR3 nucleotides: TGTGCCAGCAGTTTACGGCGGGGGGAAGGTACGCAGTATTTT.